This TCR beta chain is from a study of Graves' ophthalmopathy and Graves' hyperthyroidism. Overall study context: The authors defined stable hyperthyroidism as no ophthalmopathy within 18 months of follow-up.

General study findings and limits: Among thyroid clonotypes expanded above 0.001 frequency, most also appeared in blood.

Researchers took RNA transcripts and amplified TCR beta CDR3 regions from them. The library came from an HTBI-primed first-round RT-PCR and a second-round multiplex PCR. MiXCR, applied by TCRdb to the multiplex PCR reads, yields one record per CDR3 protein. In the table there are more than 1,000,000 distinct CDR3 sequences, less than 45% of which are singletons. Other autoimmune disease, uncontrolled infection, pregnancy and lactation led to exclusion. This clonotype was counted between two and nine times. Its matching antigen is unknown. The germline V gene has CDR1 LGHDT and CDR2 YNNKEL (reference sequence). Trimming removed 8 bases from V and 5 bases from J, with 9 bases in between. The CDR3 spans 11 residues.

The TCR comes from an adult man with Graves' hyperthyroidism. The J gene is TRBJ1-1, the V gene TRBV3-1, with D possibly TRBD1 on 6 matching bases. What was sequenced was peripheral blood or thyroid tissue (not recorded which). Here the CDR3 DNA reads TGTGCCAGCCTGAGGGGGACTGAAGCTTTCTTT. As protein: CASLRGTEAFF.